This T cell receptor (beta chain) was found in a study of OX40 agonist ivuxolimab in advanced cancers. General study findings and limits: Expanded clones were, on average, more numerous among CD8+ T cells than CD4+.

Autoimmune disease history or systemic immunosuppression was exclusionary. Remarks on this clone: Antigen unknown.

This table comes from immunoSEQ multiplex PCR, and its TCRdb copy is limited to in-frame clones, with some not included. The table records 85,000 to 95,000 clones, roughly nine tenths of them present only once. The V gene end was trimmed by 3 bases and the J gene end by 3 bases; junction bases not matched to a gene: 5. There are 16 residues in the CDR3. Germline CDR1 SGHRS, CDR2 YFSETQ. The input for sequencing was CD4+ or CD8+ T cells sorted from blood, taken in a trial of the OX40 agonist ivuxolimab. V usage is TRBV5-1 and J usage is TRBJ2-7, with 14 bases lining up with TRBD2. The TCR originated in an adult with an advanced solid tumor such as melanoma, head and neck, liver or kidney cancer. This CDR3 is CASSSGTSGGVYEQYF. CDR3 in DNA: TGCGCCAGCAGCTCAGGGACTAGCGGGGGAGTCTACGAGCAGTACTTC. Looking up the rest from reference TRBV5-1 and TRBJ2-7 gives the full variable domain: KAGVTQTPRYLIKTRGQQVTLSCSPISGHRSVSWYQQTPGQGLQFLFEYFSETQRNKGNFPGRFSGRQFSNSRSEMNVSTLELGDSALYLCASSSGTSGGVYEQYFGPGTRLTVT.